What follows are 11 T cell receptor beta chains derived from one specimen sequenced in a study of shared clonotypes between healthy human individuals. TCRdb's table, derived via immunoSEQ multiplex PCR, lists solely in-frame clones and lacks some. The sample records hundreds of thousands of clones, 95% to 97% being singletons. What was sequenced was naive CD4+ T cells sorted from blood. Subset noted: CD45RA+ positively selected. The source of these receptors is a woman aged 30 to 39 in good health.

The rearrangement links TRBV20-1 to TRBJ2-5; D is unresolved. The CDR3 contains 11 residues. V lost 6 bases, J lost 2 bases, and 7 bases lay in between. Germline V gene sequence: CDR1 DFQATT, CDR2 SNEGSKA (reference sequence). CDR3 in DNA: TGCAGTGCCATAGAACAAGAGACCCAGTACTTC. Its translation is CSAIEQETQYF.

This chain joins TRBV7-2 and TRBJ2-7, with D unclear. From germline, CDR1 is SGHTA and CDR2 FQGNSA. This CDR3 is 14 amino acids long. Trimming took off 6 bases at V and 0 bases at J, with 12 bases between the two ends. The CDR3 region is CASRPKILSYEQYF. Written as DNA, the CDR3 is TGTGCCAGCAGACCCAAAATCCTCTCCTACGAGCAGTACTTC.

The V call is TRBV5-6, the J call TRBJ1-5, with D possibly matching TRBD1 (5 bases). Per germline, CDR1 SGHDT and CDR2 YYEEEE. V lost 1 base and J lost 7, with 12 bases in between. CDR3 size: 14 residues. This chain's CDR3 is CASSLSSRDQPQHF. The DNA of the CDR3 is TGTGCCAGCAGCTTGAGCTCCAGGGACCAGCCCCAGCATTTT.

This rearrangement joins TRBV11-1 to TRBJ2-2; D perhaps matches TRBD2 (5 bases). V was shortened by 3 bases and J by 1 base, with 6 bases between the two germline ends. Looked up from germline, CDR1 is SGHAT and CDR2 is FQDESV (reference sequence). This CDR3 region has 14 residues. CDR3 amino acids: CASSFRENTGELFF. CDR3 DNA: TGTGCCAGCAGCTTTCGGGAGAACACCGGGGAGCTGTTTTTT.

The V and J genes are TRBV18 and TRBJ2-2; 13 bases line up with TRBD2. The germline V gene encodes CDR1 KGHSH and CDR2 LQKENI. Trimming took 2 bases from V and 5 from J; bases not matched to a gene: 8. The CDR3 has 18 residues. The CDR3 here is CASSPGTSGRALTGELFF. The CDR3 DNA follows: TGTGCCAGCTCACCAGGCACTAGCGGGAGGGCCTTGACCGGGGAGCTGTTTTTT.

This chain links TRBV4-1 with TRBJ2-2; D assignment may be TRBD1 or TRBD2 (5 bases each). V gave up 1 base and J gave up 9 bases, with 18 bases separating them. Germline V gives CDR1 MGHRA, CDR2 YSYEKL. The length of the CDR3 is 16 residues. The CDR3 protein is CASSQVYSRGTWELFF. DNA for the CDR3: TGCGCCAGCAGCCAAGTTTATTCGAGGGGTACCTGGGAGCTGTTTTTT.

This chain uses TRBV27 with TRBJ2-3; D uncertain. Between the trimmed V and J ends, which lost 4 bases and 5 bases, there was a span of 7 bases. The CDR3 extends over 12 amino acids. Germline values: CDR1 MNHEY, CDR2 SMNVEV (reference sequence). The CDR3 region has the DNA TGTGCCAGCAGTTCCAGACGAGATACGCAGTATTTT. Amino acid sequence: CASSSRRDTQYF.

The chain links TRBV7-9 to TRBJ1-2; D is possibly TRBD1 (6 bases). The CDR3 has 15 residues. From germline, CDR1 is SEHNR and CDR2 FQNEAQ (reference sequence). Trimming took off 5 bases at V and 0 bases at J, with 13 bases between the two ends. CDR3 sequence reads: CASSTGTITNYGYTF. DNA of the CDR3: TGTGCCAGCAGCACCGGGACAATAACTAACTATGGCTACACCTTC.

The rearrangement uses TRBV2 and TRBJ2-7; possible D gene TRBD1, 5 bases. This CDR3 has 15 amino acids. Looked up from germline, CDR1 is SNHLY and CDR2 is FYNNEI. Trimming took 4 bases from V and 6 from J, leaving 19 bases between them. The CDR3 bases are TGTGCCAGCAGTGGAGGAAGGGGCAGGAGATCCGAGCAGTACTTC. Protein: CASSGGRGRRSEQYF.

This clone was seen a handful of times. Here the CDR3 DNA reads TGCAGCGTTGAGGGACAGGAGACCGGGGAGCTGTTTTTT. The encoded protein is CSVEGQETGELFF. This chain connects TRBV29-1 to TRBJ2-2, with TRBD1 identical over 8 bases. Germline V gives CDR1 SQVTM, CDR2 ANQGSEA. V lost 3 bases and J lost 5; bases outside the gene matches: 2. The CDR3 totals 13 residues.

The chain carries TRBV28 and TRBJ2-1, with D maybe TRBD2 (6 bases). V was shortened by 7 bases and J by 8 bases, with 27 bases between the two germline ends. The length of the CDR3 is 17 residues. CDR1 and CDR2 (germline): MDHEN, SYDVKM. CDR3 amino acids: CASTSRGRRAPYYEQFF. The DNA for the CDR3 is TGTGCCAGCACCTCAAGGGGTCGGAGGGCCCCATACTATGAGCAGTTCTTC.